The entry that follows covers one T cell receptor beta chain sequence. Profiling relied on immunoSEQ multiplex PCR, and the TCRdb table lists in-frame clones only, not all of them. In the table there are 70,000 to 90,000 clones, approximately 94% of which are singletons. These data belong to a study of control samples from healthy donors and cancer patients. Looked up from germline, CDR1 is LGHNA and CDR2 is YNFKEQ. With 0 bases clipped from V and 1 base from J, the junction kept 5 bases outside the gene matches. The CDR3 totals 17 residues. V usage is TRBV4-2 and J usage is TRBJ2-2, with 7 bases identical to TRBD2. This receptor was identified in a woman in her forties in good health. The sample consisted of blood. Here the CDR3 DNA reads TGTGCCAGCAGCCAAGAACCCGCTAGCGGGAACACCGGGGAGCTGTTTTTT. Translated, it gives CASSQEPASGNTGELFF.